The 23 T cell receptor beta chains given below trace back to one sample, sequenced in a study of cytotoxic CD8 clonotypes in ibrutinib-treated CLL. The repertoire was sequenced with immunoSEQ multiplex PCR; TCRdb's copy has only in-frame clones and lacks some. Of 250,000 to 350,000 clones in the sample, approximately 76% were seen once. Sequencing used PBMCs, obtained at disease progression, from a patient treated with ibrutinib. These receptors came from a human donor with chronic lymphocytic leukemia.

This clone was picked up a small number of times. The chain combines TRBV7-3 with TRBJ2-2; 9 bases map to TRBD1. The CDR3 is 15 amino acids. Germline V gene sequence: CDR1 SGHTA, CDR2 FQGTGA. The ends lost 7 bases at V and 4 bases at J; junction bases unmatched: 7. CDR3 bases: TGTGCCAGCACCTCGACAGGGGGGACCACCGGGGAGCTGTTTTTT. Encoded protein: CASTSTGGTTGELFF.

The J gene is TRBJ2-3, the V gene TRBV18, with no clear D. Germline CDR1 and CDR2: KGHSH and LQKENI. The CDR3 runs to 15 residues. Trimming removed 0 bases from V and 4 bases from J, with 11 bases in between. The CDR3 DNA is TGTGCCAGCTCACCACCGACTTCCGAGGCAGATACGCAGTATTTT. Protein: CASSPPTSEADTQYF.

The rearrangement links TRBV2 to TRBJ1-1, with D unresolved. CDR1 is SNHLY, CDR2 FYNNEI, per germline. The V end lost 4 bases, the J end lost 2 bases, and 8 bases lay between the germline ends. The CDR3 is 13 amino acids. The CDR3 here is CASSVDVNTEAFF. The CDR3 DNA follows: TGTGCCAGCAGTGTGGACGTTAACACTGAAGCTTTCTTT.

The CDR3 loop is CASSERRGTDTQYF. The DNA for the CDR3 is TGTGCCAGCAGTGAGAGGCGGGGCACAGATACGCAGTATTTT. The chain has TRBV6-1 and TRBJ2-3, with D possibly being TRBD2 (5 bases). Germline assignment: CDR1 MNHNS and CDR2 SASEGT. Trimming pared 3 bases from V and 1 base from J, leaving 8 bases between. The CDR3 covers 14 residues.

The rearrangement joins TRBV29-1 to TRBJ1-2; no firm D call. Germline assignment: CDR1 SQVTM and CDR2 ANQGSEA. The CDR3 is 14 residues long. Trimming cost V 4 bases and J 4 bases, with 16 bases left between them. Written as DNA, the CDR3 is TGCAGCGTTGGAGTGGTGGCAGTCGGCTATGGCTACACCTTC. This sequence encodes CSVGVVAVGYGYTF.

The V and J genes are TRBV29-1 and TRBJ2-1, with D unclear. Trimming removed 3 bases from V and 7 bases from J, with 1 base in between. The CDR3 extends over 9 amino acids. Looked up from germline, CDR1 is SQVTM and CDR2 is ANQGSEA. The CDR3 reads CSVENEQFF. CDR3 bases: TGCAGCGTTGAGAATGAGCAGTTCTTC.

The chain recombines TRBV5-4 with TRBJ2-1; 13 positions match TRBD2. Unmatched junction bases numbered 11, after V lost 4 bases and J lost 10 bases. This CDR3 comprises 16 residues. Germline V gives CDR1 SGHNT, CDR2 YYREEE (reference sequence). The CDR3 coding sequence is TGTGCCAGCAGCGTCCCGGGACTAGCGGGATTAGGAGAGCAGTTCTTC. Translated: CASSVPGLAGLGEQFF.

The chain combines TRBV5-6 with TRBJ2-7; 12 bases align to TRBD2. The V gene's germline CDR1 is SGHDT and CDR2 YYEEEE. Trimming removed 4 bases from V and 9 bases from J; junction bases left unmatched: 8. The CDR3 contains 14 residues. CDR3 coding DNA: TGTGCCAGCAGCCAGGGACTAGCGGGTCCCGGGCAGTACTTC. Its translation is CASSQGLAGPGQYF.

The V gene is TRBV19, the J gene TRBJ1-2; D may be TRBD1 (6 bases). V shed 5 bases and J shed 4 bases, with 26 bases lying between them. This CDR3 is built from 18 residues. The germline CDR1 and CDR2 sequences are LNHDA and SQIVND (reference sequence). The CDR3 DNA follows: TGTGCCAGTAGTGCCGGACAGAGTGTTTGGGAAGGGACCTATGGCTACACCTTC. This codes for CASSAGQSVWEGTYGYTF.

The chain employs TRBV6-5 and TRBJ1-5, with D possibly TRBD1 on 5 matching bases. Germline CDR1 is MNHEY and CDR2 is SVGAGI. The CDR3 is made up of 11 amino acids. V gave up 4 bases and J gave up 9 bases, with 7 bases separating them. CDR3 sequence reads: CASSSGGPQHF. The CDR3 bases are TGTGCCAGCAGTTCCGGGGGGCCCCAGCATTTT.

The chain uses TRBV4-3 and TRBJ2-5; maybe TRBD2 (5 bases). V lost 0 bases, J lost 7 bases, and 12 bases lay in between. Germline CDR1 reads LGHNA; CDR2 reads YSLEER. The CDR3 is 14 residues long. The CDR3 spells CASSQDRGYGTQYF. Here the CDR3 DNA reads TGCGCCAGCAGCCAAGATCGGGGATACGGGACCCAGTACTTC.

The V gene is TRBV7-2, the J gene TRBJ2-7; D not resolved. V shed 2 bases and J shed 3 bases, with 11 bases lying between them. Germline CDR1 reads SGHTA; CDR2 reads FQGNSA. The CDR3 has 14 amino acids. This chain's CDR3 is CASSLKQLFYEQYF. CDR3 DNA: TGTGCCAGCAGCTTAAAACAGTTGTTCTACGAGCAGTACTTC.

The sample holds a few counts of this clone. V is TRBV5-1 and J is TRBJ2-2; D possibly matches TRBD1 or TRBD2 (5 bases each). CDR3 size: 16 residues. Trimming left V 4 bases short and J 3 bases short, with 16 bases between. Germline V gene sequence: CDR1 SGHRS, CDR2 YFSETQ. As DNA, the CDR3 is TGCGCCAGCAGCCCCGAGGGGAGTAGGGACACCGGGGAGCTGTTTTTT. Its translation: CASSPEGSRDTGELFF.

This chain links TRBV5-1 with TRBJ2-7; D call uncertain. Germline CDR1 reads SGHRS; CDR2 reads YFSETQ. The CDR3 loop spans 14 amino acids. The V end lost 0 bases, the J end lost 5 bases, and 12 bases lay between the germline ends. CDR3 nucleotides: TGCGCCAGCAGCTTGGGGGTACGGCCCGACGAGCAGTACTTC. This gives the protein CASSLGVRPDEQYF.

The chain carries TRBV18 and TRBJ2-3; D unresolved. Germline lookup yields CDR1 KGHSH and CDR2 LQKENI. The CDR3 length is 16 residues. The V gene lost 1 base and the J gene lost 0 bases, with 11 bases spanning the gap. The CDR3 DNA follows: TGTGCCAGCTCACCACTCCCGGGTTCGAGCACAGATACGCAGTATTTT. Its translation is CASSPLPGSSTDTQYF.

Concerning this clone: This same CDR3 is encoded by further DNA sequences in the sample. The chain recombines TRBV5-1 with TRBJ2-7; D is ambiguous. CDR3 length: 11 residues. Trimming pared 3 bases from V and 3 bases from J, leaving 4 bases between. Germline loops: CDR1 SGHRS, CDR2 YFSETQ. CDR3 sequence (DNA): TGCGCCAGCAGCTCGAACTACGAGCAGTACTTC. This encodes CASSSNYEQYF.

The chain employs TRBV5-1 and TRBJ2-3, with D unclear. The CDR3 is made up of 13 amino acids. Germline lookup yields CDR1 SGHRS and CDR2 YFSETQ. The V gene lost 1 base and the J gene lost 4 bases, with 7 bases spanning the gap. DNA for the CDR3: TGCGCCAGCAGCTTGAGCAATCCAGATACGCAGTATTTT. It codes for CASSLSNPDTQYF.

This chain uses TRBV2 with TRBJ2-7; 8 bases are shared with TRBD1. The length of the CDR3 is 17 residues. J gave up 4 bases and V 4 bases, and 15 bases lay outside the gene matches. CDR1 is SNHLY and CDR2 is FYNNEI in the germline V gene. CDR3 nucleotides: TGTGCCAGCAGTGGGGGGACAGGACAGGGAGGTCTGTACGAGCAGTACTTC. Encoded protein: CASSGGTGQGGLYEQYF.

The V gene is TRBV5-1, the J gene TRBJ2-1; 15 nucleotides match TRBD2. In germline, CDR1 is SGHRS, CDR2 YFSETQ. The CDR3 totals 16 residues. V dropped 1 base and J dropped 7; count of bases not matched to a gene: 3. The CDR3 region is CASSLWTSGRDNEQFF. In DNA, the CDR3 is TGCGCCAGCAGCTTGTGGACTAGCGGGAGGGATAATGAGCAGTTCTTC.

The chain has TRBV6-5 and TRBJ2-7; D ambiguous. The CDR3 has 15 residues. Germline V gene lookup returns CDR1 MNHEY and CDR2 SVGAGI. V was clipped by 0 bases and J by 5 bases, with 14 bases between them. DNA for the CDR3: TGTGCCAGCAGTTACTCGGCCCCCGCAGGAGACGAGCAGTACTTC. It yields the protein CASSYSAPAGDEQYF.

This clone was counted only a few times. The V and J genes are TRBV27 and TRBJ2-7, with D maybe TRBD2 (5 bases). CDR1 is MNHEY, CDR2 SMNVEV, per germline (reference sequence). CDR3 size: 13 residues. Trimming removed 3 bases at V and 4 bases at J, with 10 bases between. CDR3 sequence (DNA): TGTGCCAGCAGTTTTAGCAGGACTTACGAGCAGTACTTC. Translating gives CASSFSRTYEQYF.

The V and J genes are TRBV2 and TRBJ1-5; no definite D call. The CDR3 has 14 amino acids. Germline V gene lookup returns CDR1 SNHLY and CDR2 FYNNEI. The V and J ends lost 3 bases and 5 bases respectively, with 11 bases between them. CDR3 residues: CASSEVKAYQPQHF. The CDR3 DNA sequence: TGTGCCAGCAGTGAGGTGAAGGCCTATCAGCCCCAGCATTTT. The whole variable domain, filled in from reference TRBV2 and TRBJ1-5, reads EPEVTQTPSHQVTQMGQEVILRCVPISNHLYFYWYRQILGQKVEFLVSFYNNEISEKSEIFDDQFSVERPDGSNFTLKIRSTKLEDSAMYFCASSEVKAYQPQHFGDGTRLSIL.

This chain joins TRBV7-2 and TRBJ2-5; no definite D call. This CDR3 contains 13 residues. Trimming stripped 0 bases from V and 2 bases from J, with 4 bases between. CDR1 and CDR2 from the germline V gene are SGHTA and FQGNSA. The CDR3, as DNA: TGTGCCAGCAGCTTAGCGGAGCAAGAGACCCAGTACTTC. This translates into CASSLAEQETQYF.